This T cell receptor (beta chain) was captured by sequencing in a study of metastatic and nonmetastatic thyroid tumors. Among the patients, none had received any treatment before thyroid surgery. This CDR3 region has 12 residues. Trimming left V 2 bases short and J 3 bases short, with 7 bases between. Germline CDR1 reads GTSNPN; CDR2 reads SVGIG (reference sequence). TCRdb re-analyzed the PCR reads using MiXCR. The sample contains about 20,000 clones, more than 30% of which appear only once. The sequencing sample was made of blood. This TCR was sampled from a male donor with papillary thyroid cancer or a benign thyroid nodule (not recorded which). Some clones in this sample may be carry-over from other donors' samples. The J gene is TRBJ1-2, the V gene TRBV30; TRBD1 might be the D (6 bases). CDR3 in DNA: TGTGCCTGGAGTACAGGGTACTATGGCTACACCTTC. Its translation: CAWSTGYYGYTF.